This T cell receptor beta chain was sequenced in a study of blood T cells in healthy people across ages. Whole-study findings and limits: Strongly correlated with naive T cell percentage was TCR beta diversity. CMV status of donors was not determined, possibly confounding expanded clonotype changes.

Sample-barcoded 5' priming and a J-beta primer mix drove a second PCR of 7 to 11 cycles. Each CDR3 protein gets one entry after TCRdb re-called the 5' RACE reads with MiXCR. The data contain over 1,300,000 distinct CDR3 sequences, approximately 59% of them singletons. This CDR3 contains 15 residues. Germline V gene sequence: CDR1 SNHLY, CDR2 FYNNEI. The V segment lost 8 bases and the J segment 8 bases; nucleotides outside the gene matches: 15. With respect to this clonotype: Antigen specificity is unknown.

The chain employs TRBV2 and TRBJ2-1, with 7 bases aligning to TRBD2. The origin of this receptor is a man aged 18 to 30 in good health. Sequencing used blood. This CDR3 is CASHNTSESRYEQFF. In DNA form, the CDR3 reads TGTGCCAGCCATAATACTAGCGAGAGCAGGTATGAGCAGTTCTTC.